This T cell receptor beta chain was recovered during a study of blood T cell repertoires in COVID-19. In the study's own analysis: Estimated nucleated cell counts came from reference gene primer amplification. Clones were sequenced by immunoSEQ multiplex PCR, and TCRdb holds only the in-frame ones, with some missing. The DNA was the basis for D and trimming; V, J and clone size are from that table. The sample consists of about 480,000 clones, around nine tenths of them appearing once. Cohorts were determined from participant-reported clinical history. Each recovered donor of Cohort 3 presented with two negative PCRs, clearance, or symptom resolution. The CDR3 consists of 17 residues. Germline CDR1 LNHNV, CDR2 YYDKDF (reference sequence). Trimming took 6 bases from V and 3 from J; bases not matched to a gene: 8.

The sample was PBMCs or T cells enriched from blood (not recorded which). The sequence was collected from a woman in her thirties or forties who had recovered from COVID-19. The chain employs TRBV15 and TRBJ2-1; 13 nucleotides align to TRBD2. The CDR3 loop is CATRYEGLAGNYNEQFF. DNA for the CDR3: TGTGCCACCAGGTACGAGGGACTAGCGGGAAACTACAATGAGCAGTTCTTC.